The TCR beta chain under discussion was sequenced for a study of blood T cell repertoires in COVID-19. Study-level information: T cells, B-cell-depleted T cells, or PBMCs supplied cDNA or gDNA.

Only in-frame clones appear in the TCRdb table, and some are missing; sequencing was by immunoSEQ multiplex PCR. The sample contains 120,000 or so clones, approximately 68% of which appear only once. J gave up 5 bases and V 9 bases, and 4 bases lay outside the gene matches. Germline-derived CDR1 and CDR2 are SGHTA and FQGTGA. The CDR3 extends over 13 amino acids. The rearrangement joins TRBV7-3 to TRBJ2-1; TRBD2 matches 10 bases. The receptor was derived from a woman aged 65 to 85 with acute or convalescent COVID-19. The sequenced sample was peripheral blood. The CDR3 spells CASSGTSDNEQFF. As DNA, the CDR3 is TGTGCCAGTTCGGGGACTAGCGACAATGAGCAGTTCTTC. Together with reference TRBV7-3 and TRBJ2-1, the CDR3 gives the full variable domain: GAGVSQTPSNKVTEKGKYVELRCDPISGHTALYWYRQSLGQGPEFLIYFQGTGAADDSGLPNDRFFAVRPEGSVSTLKIQRTERGDSAVYLCASSGTSDNEQFFGPGTRLTVL.